This is a list of T cell receptor beta chains from one sample in a study of cytomegalovirus exposure and HLA in healthy donors. TCRdb keeps only in-frame clones here, not all; method: immunoSEQ multiplex PCR. The table lists about 100,000 clones, approximately 81% of them singletons. The sample was PBMCs. The source of these receptors is a male donor in good health and CMV-seropositive. Each CDR3 is given with its conserved first and last residue. Each record gives: clone size, CDR3 length, D gene, V gene, J gene, CDR3 DNA, CDR3 protein. A D gene is named only where the DNA matches it firmly. A clone size is listed for some rows: how often the clone was seen (once, few, many), or a class if it is expanded.

size: .; length: 12; D: TRBD1; V: TRBV2; J: TRBJ1-5; DNA: TGTGCCAGTGGACAGGGGGGCCAGCCCCAGCATTTT; CDR3: CASGQGGQPQHF
size: .; length: 13; D: .; V: TRBV7-8; J: TRBJ1-2; DNA: TGTGCCAGCAGCTTTTTCGAGGGCTATGGCTACACCTTC; CDR3: CASSFFEGYGYTF
size: .; length: 15; D: TRBD1; V: TRBV4-2; J: TRBJ2-7; DNA: TGTGCCAGCAGCCAAGCCTTCCGGGACAGGGACGAGCAGTACTTC; CDR3: CASSQAFRDRDEQYF
size: .; length: 13; D: TRBD2; V: TRBV5-6; J: TRBJ2-7; DNA: TGTGCCAGCGGACTAGCGGGGAACGGGGAGCAGTACTTC; CDR3: CASGLAGNGEQYF
size: .; length: 13; D: .; V: TRBV19; J: TRBJ1-5; DNA: TGTGCCAGTAGTAACCGGGGCAATCAGCCCCAGCATTTT; CDR3: CASSNRGNQPQHF
size: .; length: 14; D: .; V: TRBV2; J: TRBJ1-1; DNA: TGTGCCAGCAGTGATTTCGGGGGGAACACTGAAGCTTTCTTT; CDR3: CASSDFGGNTEAFF
size: once; length: 14; D: .; V: TRBV6-1; J: TRBJ1-1; DNA: TGTGCCAGCATGACGGGGGGGTCGAACACTGAAGCTTTCTTT; CDR3: CASMTGGSNTEAFF
size: .; length: 15; D: TRBD1; V: TRBV12-5; J: TRBJ2-5; DNA: TGTGCTAGTGCCCAGGGGGCCGGACCCCAAGAGACCCAGTACTTC; CDR3: CASAQGAGPQETQYF
size: few; length: 17; D: TRBD2; V: TRBV18; J: TRBJ2-1; DNA: TGTGCCAGCTCATCTAGGACTAGCTCCTTGAACTACAATGAGCAGTTCTTC; CDR3: CASSSRTSSLNYNEQFF
size: .; length: 15; D: .; V: TRBV4-3; J: TRBJ1-6; DNA: TGCGCCAGCAGCCAAGATAGCGGCCCCAATTCACCCCTCCACTTT; CDR3: CASSQDSGPNSPLHF
size: .; length: 15; D: TRBD1; V: TRBV6-6; J: TRBJ1-5; DNA: TGTGCCAGCACCTCAGGGACAGCCAATAATCAGCCCCAGCATTTT; CDR3: CASTSGTANNQPQHF
size: .; length: 16; D: .; V: TRBV9; J: TRBJ1-1; DNA: TGTGCCAGCAGCGCATCAGGGTCGCCAATGAACACTGAAGCTTTCTTT; CDR3: CASSASGSPMNTEAFF
size: .; length: 15; D: TRBD1; V: TRBV9; J: TRBJ1-2; DNA: TGTGCCAGCAGCGCGCCCGACAGGGGTGGCTATGGCTACACCTTC; CDR3: CASSAPDRGGYGYTF
size: .; length: 15; D: TRBD2; V: TRBV19; J: TRBJ2-3; DNA: TGTGCCAGTAGCCTTGGGACTAGCTCGGCAGATACGCAGTATTTT; CDR3: CASSLGTSSADTQYF
size: .; length: 16; D: TRBD2; V: TRBV4-3; J: TRBJ2-1; DNA: TGCGCCAGCAGCTTAGCGGGGGCGCCTTCCTACAATGAGCAGTTCTTC; CDR3: CASSLAGAPSYNEQFF
size: .; length: 13; D: .; V: TRBV7-6; J: TRBJ2-1; DNA: TGTGCCAGCAGCTTAGCCCCGACAGAAAAGCAGTTCTTC; CDR3: CASSLAPTEKQFF